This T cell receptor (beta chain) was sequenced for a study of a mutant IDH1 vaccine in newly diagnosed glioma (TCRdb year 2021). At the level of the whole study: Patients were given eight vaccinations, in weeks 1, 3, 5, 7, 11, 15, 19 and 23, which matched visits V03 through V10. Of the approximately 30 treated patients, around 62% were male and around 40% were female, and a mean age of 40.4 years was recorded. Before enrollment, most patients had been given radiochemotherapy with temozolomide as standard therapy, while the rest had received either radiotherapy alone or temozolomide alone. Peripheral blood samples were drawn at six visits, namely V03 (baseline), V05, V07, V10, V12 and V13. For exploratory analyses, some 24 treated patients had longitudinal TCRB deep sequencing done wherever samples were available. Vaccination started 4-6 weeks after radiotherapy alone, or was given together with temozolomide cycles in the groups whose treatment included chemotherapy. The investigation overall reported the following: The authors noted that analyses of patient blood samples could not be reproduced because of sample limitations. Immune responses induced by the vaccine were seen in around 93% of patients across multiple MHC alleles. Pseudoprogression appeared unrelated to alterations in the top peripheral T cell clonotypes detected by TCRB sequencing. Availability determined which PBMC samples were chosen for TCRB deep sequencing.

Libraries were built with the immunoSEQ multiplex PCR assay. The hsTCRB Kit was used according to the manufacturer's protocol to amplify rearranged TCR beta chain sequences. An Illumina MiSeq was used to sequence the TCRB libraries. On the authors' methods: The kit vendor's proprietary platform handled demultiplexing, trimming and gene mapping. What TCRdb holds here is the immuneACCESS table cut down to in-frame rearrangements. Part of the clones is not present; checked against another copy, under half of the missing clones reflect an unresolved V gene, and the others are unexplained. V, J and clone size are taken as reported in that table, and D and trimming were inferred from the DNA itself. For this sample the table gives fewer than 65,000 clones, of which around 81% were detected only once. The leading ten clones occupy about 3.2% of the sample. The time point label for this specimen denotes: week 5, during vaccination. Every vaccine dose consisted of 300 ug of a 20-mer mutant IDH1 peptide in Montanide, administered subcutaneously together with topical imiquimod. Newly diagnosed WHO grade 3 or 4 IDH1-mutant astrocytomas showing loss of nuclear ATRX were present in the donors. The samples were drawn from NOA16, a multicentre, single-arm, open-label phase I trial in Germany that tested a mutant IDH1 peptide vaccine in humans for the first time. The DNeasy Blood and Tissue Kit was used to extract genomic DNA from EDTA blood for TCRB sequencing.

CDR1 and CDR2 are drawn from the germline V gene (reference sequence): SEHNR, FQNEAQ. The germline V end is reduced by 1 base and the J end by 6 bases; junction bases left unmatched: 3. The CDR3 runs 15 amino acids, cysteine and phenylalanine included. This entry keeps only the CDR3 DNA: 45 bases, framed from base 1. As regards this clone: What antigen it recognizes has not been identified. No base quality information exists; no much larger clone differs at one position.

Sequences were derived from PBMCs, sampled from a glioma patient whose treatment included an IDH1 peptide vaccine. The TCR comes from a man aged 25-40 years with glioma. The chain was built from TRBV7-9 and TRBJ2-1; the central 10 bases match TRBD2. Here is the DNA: TGTGCCAGCAGCTTAGGAACTAGCGGGGCCAATGAGCAGTTCTTC. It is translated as CASSLGTSGANEQFF.